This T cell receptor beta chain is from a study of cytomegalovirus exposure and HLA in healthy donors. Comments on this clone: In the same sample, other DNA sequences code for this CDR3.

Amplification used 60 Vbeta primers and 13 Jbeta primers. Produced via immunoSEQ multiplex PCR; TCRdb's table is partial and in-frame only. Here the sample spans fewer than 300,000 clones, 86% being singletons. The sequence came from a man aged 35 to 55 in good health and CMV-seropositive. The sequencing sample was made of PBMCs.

The chain's CDR3 is CASSLPGGSYEQYF. In nucleotides, the CDR3 is TGTGCCAGCAGTTTACCCGGGGGGTCCTACGAGCAGTACTTC. The rearrangement joins TRBV28 to TRBJ2-7; 7 positions agree with TRBD2. Germline CDR1 is MDHEN and CDR2 is SYDVKM. This CDR3 region has 14 residues. Trimming cost V 2 bases and J 1 base; bases outside gene matches: 2.